Listed here are 10 T cell receptor beta chains from one sample, sequenced in a study of T-cell reconstitution after alpha-beta-depleted transplantation in children. The library targeted TCRbeta and was prepared with unique molecular identifiers. From the PCR reads, TCRdb called clonotypes with MiXCR, one entry per CDR3 protein. Among about a million distinct CDR3 sequences listed, roughly 29% were seen once. The sample consisted of PBMCs, mostly from graft donor cells, taken 360 days after TCRalphabeta/CD19-depleted stem cell transplant. The receptors originated from a boy under two years old who had a stem cell transplant for SCID, so the T cells may come from the graft donor.

This clonotype came up a few times. The V gene is TRBV6-5, the J gene TRBJ2-3, with 9 bases identical to TRBD1. Germline V gives CDR1 MNHEY, CDR2 SVGAGI. J was trimmed by 4 bases and V by 2 bases; bases with no gene match: 7. The CDR3 totals 16 residues. The CDR3 DNA reads TGTGCCAGCAGTTACGAACAGGGGGCGCGGTCAGATACGCAGTATTTT. It encodes CASSYEQGARSDTQYF.

This clonotype occurred a few times. The chain has TRBV20-1 and TRBJ1-6, with D possibly being TRBD1 (6 bases). The CDR3 length is 13 residues. Trimming took off 4 bases at V and 10 bases at J, with 14 bases between the two ends. CDR1 is DFQATT, CDR2 SNEGSKA, per germline (reference sequence). The DNA for the CDR3 is TGCAGTGCTATGGGACAAGTGGGCTCACCCCTCCACTTT. Translation: CSAMGQVGSPLHF.

This chain joins TRBV2 and TRBJ1-4; D uncertain. CDR1 is SNHLY and CDR2 is FYNNEI in the germline V gene. V was clipped by 7 bases and J by 5 bases, with 14 bases between them. This CDR3 has 14 amino acids. CDR3 coding DNA: TGTGCCAGCATAATGGAGTGGGGAAATGAAAAACTGTTTTTT. As protein: CASIMEWGNEKLFF.

The chain joins TRBV3-1 to TRBJ2-2, with no clear D. V lost 5 bases, J lost 4 bases, and 11 bases lay in between. This CDR3 has 14 amino acids. Per the germline V gene, CDR1 is LGHDT and CDR2 is YNNKEL (reference sequence). CDR3 region: CASSKHLVTGELFF. In DNA form, the CDR3 reads TGTGCCAGCAGCAAACATCTAGTCACCGGGGAGCTGTTTTTT.

V usage is TRBV15 and J usage is TRBJ1-1; D not resolved. The length of the CDR3 is 14 residues. Per germline, CDR1 LNHNV and CDR2 YYDKDF (reference sequence). V shed 2 bases and J shed 4 bases, with 11 bases lying between them. In nucleotides, the CDR3 is TGTGCCACCAGCAGACGGAGGGAAGTCACTGAAGCTTTCTTT. It yields the protein CATSRRREVTEAFF.

The chain is built from TRBV3-1 and TRBJ2-4, with no clear D. Trimming removed 4 bases at V and 16 bases at J, with 14 bases between. The CDR3 extends over 11 amino acids. Germline CDR1 and CDR2: LGHDT and YNNKEL (reference sequence). In DNA, the CDR3 is TGTGCCAGCAGCCCGGGTCGTGGTTACTACTTC. As protein: CASSPGRGYYF.

This clonotype was seen a few times. The rearrangement uses TRBV5-1 and TRBJ2-2; a possible D gene is TRBD1 (5 bases). V was trimmed by 2 bases and J by 4 bases, leaving 15 bases between them. Per germline, CDR1 SGHRS and CDR2 YFSETQ. The length of the CDR3 is 16 residues. In DNA form, the CDR3 reads TGCGCCAGCAGCTTAATACAGGTTTCCCTCACCGGGGAGCTGTTTTTT. Amino acid sequence: CASSLIQVSLTGELFF.

V gene TRBV29-1 combines with J gene TRBJ2-5, with D hard to call. This CDR3 is built from 14 residues. Between the trimmed V and J ends, which lost 0 bases and 5 bases, there was a span of 13 bases. Germline V gene sequence: CDR1 SQVTM, CDR2 ANQGSEA. CDR3 amino acids: CSVEDRLLRETQYF. Here the CDR3 DNA reads TGCAGCGTTGAAGATAGGCTTTTGCGGGAGACCCAGTACTTC.

The chain is built from TRBV6-5 and TRBJ2-5; D assignment may be TRBD1 or TRBD2 (5 bases each). CDR3 length equals 17 residues. V lost 4 bases and J lost 5, with 23 bases in between. Germline values: CDR1 MNHEY, CDR2 SVGAGI. CDR3: CASSSNSPIGGWETQYF. CDR3 coding DNA: TGTGCCAGCAGTTCCAATTCCCCAATTGGGGGTTGGGAGACCCAGTACTTC.

In its sample, this clonotype was seen many times. J is TRBJ2-1 and V is TRBV7-7, with 12 bases that match TRBD2. The CDR3 covers 14 residues. Germline CDR1 and CDR2: SSHAT and FNYEAQ (reference sequence). Trimming took 5 bases from V and 8 from J; bases not matched to a gene: 4. As DNA, the CDR3 is TGTGCCAGCAGCACCGGGACTAGCGGGCATGAGCAGTTCTTC. Translating gives CASSTGTSGHEQFF. Full variable domain (outside the CDR3, taken from reference TRBV7-7 and TRBJ2-1): GAGVSQSPRYKVTKRGQDVTLRCDPISSHATLYWYQQALGQGPEFLTYFNYEAQPDKSGLPSDRFSAERPEGSISTLTIQRTEQRDSAMYRCASSTGTSGHEQFFGPGTRLTVL.